This T cell receptor beta chain was recovered during a study of blood T cell repertoires in COVID-19. This table comes from immunoSEQ multiplex PCR, and its TCRdb copy is limited to in-frame clones, with some not included. The repertoire includes a few hundred thousand clones, roughly 87% of them detected once, and roughly 2.1% sits in the top ten. The germline gives CDR1 SGHAT, CDR2 FQNNGV. The CDR3 spans 15 residues. With 5 bases removed from V and 7 bases from J, the gap between germline ends came to 17 bases. Sequences were obtained from peripheral blood. The receptor was isolated from a man aged 18 to 30 with active or convalescent COVID-19. The chain combines TRBV11-2 with TRBJ1-4; D call uncertain. The DNA for the CDR3 is TGTGCCAGCAGCCGTCTCGGGGAGAACGGTGAAAAACTGTTTTTT. Residues: CASSRLGENGEKLFF.